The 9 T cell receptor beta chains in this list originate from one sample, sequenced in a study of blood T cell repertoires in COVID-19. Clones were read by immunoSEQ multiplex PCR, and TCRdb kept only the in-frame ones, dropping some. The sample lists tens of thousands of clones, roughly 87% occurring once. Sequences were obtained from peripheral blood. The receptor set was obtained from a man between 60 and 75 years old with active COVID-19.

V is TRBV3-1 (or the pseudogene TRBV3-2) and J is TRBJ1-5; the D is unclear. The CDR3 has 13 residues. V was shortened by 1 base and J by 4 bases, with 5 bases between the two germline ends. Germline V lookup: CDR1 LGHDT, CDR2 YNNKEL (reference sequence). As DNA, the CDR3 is TGTGCCAGCAGCCAAGGAGGAAATCAGCCCCAGCATTTT. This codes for CASSQGGNQPQHF.

CDR3 residues: CASTRLAGGSLYPPDTQYF. In DNA form, the CDR3 reads TGCGCCAGCACTAGACTAGCGGGGGGGTCCCTCTATCCCCCAGATACGCAGTATTTT. V gene TRBV10-2 combines with J gene TRBJ2-3; TRBD2 agrees at 14 bases. J was trimmed by 4 bases and V by 7 bases; bases with no gene match: 16. Germline CDR1 is WSHSY and CDR2 is SAAADI. The CDR3 is 19 residues long.

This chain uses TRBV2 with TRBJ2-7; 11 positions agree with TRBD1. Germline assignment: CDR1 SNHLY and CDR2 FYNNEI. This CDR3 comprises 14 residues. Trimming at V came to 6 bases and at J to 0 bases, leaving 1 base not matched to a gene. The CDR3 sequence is CASSGQGASYEQYF. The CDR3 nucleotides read TGTGCCAGCAGCGGACAGGGGGCCTCCTACGAGCAGTACTTC.

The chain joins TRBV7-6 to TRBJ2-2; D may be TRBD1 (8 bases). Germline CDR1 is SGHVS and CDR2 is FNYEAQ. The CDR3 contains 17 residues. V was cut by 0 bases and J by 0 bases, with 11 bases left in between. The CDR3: CASSLAQGGANTGELFF. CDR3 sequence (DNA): TGTGCCAGCAGCTTAGCACAGGGGGGGGCGAACACCGGGGAGCTGTTTTTT. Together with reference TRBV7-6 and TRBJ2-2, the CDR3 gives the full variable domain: GAGVSQSPRYKVTKRGQDVALRCDPISGHVSLYWYRQALGQGPEFLTYFNYEAQQDKSGLPNDRFSAERPEGSISTLTIQRTEQRDSAMYRCASSLAQGGANTGELFFGEGSRLTVL.

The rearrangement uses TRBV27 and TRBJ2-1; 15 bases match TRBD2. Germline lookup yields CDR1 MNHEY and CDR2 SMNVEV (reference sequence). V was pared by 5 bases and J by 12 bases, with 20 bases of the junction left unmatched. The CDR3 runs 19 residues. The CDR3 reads CASSPGLAGGNRYGAGQFF. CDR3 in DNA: TGTGCCAGCAGTCCGGGACTAGCGGGGGGCAACCGTTACGGTGCGGGGCAGTTCTTC.

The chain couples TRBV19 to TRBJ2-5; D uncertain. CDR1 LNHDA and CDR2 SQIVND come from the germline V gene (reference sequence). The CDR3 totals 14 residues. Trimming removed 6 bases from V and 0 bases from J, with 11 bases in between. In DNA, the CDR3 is TGTGCCAGTAGGGGCCCTCCGTACCAAGAGACCCAGTACTTC. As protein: CASRGPPYQETQYF.

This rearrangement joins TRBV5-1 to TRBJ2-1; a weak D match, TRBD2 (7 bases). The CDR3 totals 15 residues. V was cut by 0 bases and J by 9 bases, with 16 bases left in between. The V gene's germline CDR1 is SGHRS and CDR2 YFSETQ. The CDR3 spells CASSLGGGHASEQFF. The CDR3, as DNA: TGCGCCAGCAGCTTGGGCGGGGGACACGCTAGTGAGCAGTTCTTC.

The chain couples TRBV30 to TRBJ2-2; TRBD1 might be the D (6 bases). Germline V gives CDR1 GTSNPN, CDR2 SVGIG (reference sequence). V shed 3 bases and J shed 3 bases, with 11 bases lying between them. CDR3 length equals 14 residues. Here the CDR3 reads CAWRSQGYTGELFF. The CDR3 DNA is TGTGCCTGGAGGTCACAGGGATACACCGGGGAGCTGTTTTTT.

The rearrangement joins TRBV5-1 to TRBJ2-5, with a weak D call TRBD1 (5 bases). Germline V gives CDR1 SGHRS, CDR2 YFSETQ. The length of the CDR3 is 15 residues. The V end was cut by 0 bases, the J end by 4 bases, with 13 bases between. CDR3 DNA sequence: TGCGCCAGCAGCTTGGGTAGGGGTTTGACAGAGACCCAGTACTTC. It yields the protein CASSLGRGLTETQYF.